The clone carrying this TCR beta chain was detected a few times. The data stem from a study of identical twins. TCRdb redid the calling of the 5' RACE reads with MiXCR, one entry per CDR3 protein. Of roughly 720,000 distinct CDR3 sequences in the sample, around a sixth are singletons; the top ten hold less than 15%. V was clipped by 2 bases and J by 2 bases; unmatched bases: 2. The CDR3 has 15 amino acids. CDR1 and CDR2 from the germline V gene are SGHVS and FNYEAQ. This sample was shared with a second study, whose subject was T cells expressing NK-cell markers.

The chain uses TRBV7-6 and TRBJ2-2; 7 nucleotides match TRBD2. The sequence was collected from a woman between 18 and 30 years old in good health. Sequencing was done on a sample of PBMCs. The CDR3: CASSLREGNTGELFF. The CDR3 DNA reads TGTGCCAGCAGCTTAAGGGAGGGAAACACCGGGGAGCTGTTTTTT.